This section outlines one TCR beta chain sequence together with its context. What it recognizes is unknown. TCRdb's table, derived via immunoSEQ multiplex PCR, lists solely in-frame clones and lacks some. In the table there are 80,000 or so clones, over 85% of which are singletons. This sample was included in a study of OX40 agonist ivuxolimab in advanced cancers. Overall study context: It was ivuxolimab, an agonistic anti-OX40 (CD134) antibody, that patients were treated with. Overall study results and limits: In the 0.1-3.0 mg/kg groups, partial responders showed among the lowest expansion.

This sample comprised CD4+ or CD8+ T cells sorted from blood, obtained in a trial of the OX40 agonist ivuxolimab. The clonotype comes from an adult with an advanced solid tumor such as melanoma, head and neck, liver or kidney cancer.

The CDR3 sequence: CASSFRTSSGNTIYF. DNA for the CDR3: TGTGCCAGCAGCTTTCGAACTAGCTCTGGAAACACCATATATTTT. This chain joins TRBV11-3 and TRBJ1-3; no clear D gene. Germline values: CDR1 SGHNT, CDR2 YENEEA. The CDR3 consists of 15 residues. V lost 3 bases, J lost 0 bases, and 9 bases lay in between. Full variable domain (missing parts from reference TRBV11-3 and TRBJ1-3): EAGVVQSPRYKIIEKKQPVAFWCNPISGHNTLYWYLQNLGQGPELLIRYENEEAVDDSQLPKDRFSAERLKGVDSTLKIQPAELGDSAVYLCASSFRTSSGNTIYFGEGSWLTVV.